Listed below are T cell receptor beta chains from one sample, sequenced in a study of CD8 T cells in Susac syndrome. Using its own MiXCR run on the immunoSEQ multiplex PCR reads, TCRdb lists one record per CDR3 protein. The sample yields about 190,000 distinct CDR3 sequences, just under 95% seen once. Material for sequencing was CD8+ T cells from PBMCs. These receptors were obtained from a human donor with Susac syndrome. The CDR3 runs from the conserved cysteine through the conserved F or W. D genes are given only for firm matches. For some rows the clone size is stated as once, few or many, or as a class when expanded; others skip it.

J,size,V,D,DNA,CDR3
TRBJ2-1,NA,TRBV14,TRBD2,TGTGCCAGCAGCCCAAGAGGACTAGCGGGAGAGGACAATGAGCAGTTCTTC,CASSPRGLAGEDNEQFF
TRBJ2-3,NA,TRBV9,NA,TGTGCCAGCAGCCTAAACCCTAGCGAGGGTGGCACAGATACGCAGTATTTT,CASSLNPSEGGTDTQYF
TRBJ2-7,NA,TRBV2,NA,TGTGCCAGCAGTGAACCCTGGTCGGGGATTGTCTACGAGCAGTACTTC,CASSEPWSGIVYEQYF
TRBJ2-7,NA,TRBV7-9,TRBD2,TGTGCCAGCAGCCCCGCTAGCGGGGGAAAAACCTACGAGCAGTACTTC,CASSPASGGKTYEQYF
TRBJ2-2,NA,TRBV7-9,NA,TGTGCCAGCAACAAAGGGACGAACACCGGGGAGCTGTTTTTT,CASNKGTNTGELFF
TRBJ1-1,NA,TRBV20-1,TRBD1,TGCAGTGCTCCCGTGAGGGGGCGCGAAGCTTTCTTT,CSAPVRGREAFF
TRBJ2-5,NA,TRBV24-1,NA,TGTGCCACCAGTGATCCAAACCGGGCCCCCCGGGCGGAGACCCAGTACTTC,CATSDPNRAPRAETQYF
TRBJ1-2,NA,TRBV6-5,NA,TGTGCCAGCAGTTACACCCGGACCGCCAACTATGGCTACACCTTC,CASSYTRTANYGYTF
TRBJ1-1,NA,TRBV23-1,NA,TGCGCCAGCAGTCAACCACACCGGCGTAACACTGAAGCTTTCTTT,CASSQPHRRNTEAFF
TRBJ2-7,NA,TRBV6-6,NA,TGTGCCAGCGGGTGGGGGTACGAGCAGTACTTC,CASGWGYEQYF
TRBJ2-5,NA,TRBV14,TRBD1,TGTGCCAGCAGCCAAGATCCGAAAGGACAGGGTGGGCAAGAGACCCAGTACTTC,CASSQDPKGQGGQETQYF
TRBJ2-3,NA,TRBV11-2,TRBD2,TGTGCCAGCAGCTTACAGTGGGACGTAGCGGGGCTCAGCACAGATACGCAGTATTTT,CASSLQWDVAGLSTDTQYF
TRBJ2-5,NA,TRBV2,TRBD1,TGTGCCAGCGGGGACAGGGTAGAAGAGACCCAGTACTTC,CASGDRVEETQYF
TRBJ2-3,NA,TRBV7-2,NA,TGTGCCAGCAGCTTTGGGACTACGCAGTATTTT,CASSFGTTQYF
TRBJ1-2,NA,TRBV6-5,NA,TGTGCCAGCAGTTACGAGGGAGCTAACTATGGCTACACCTTC,CASSYEGANYGYTF
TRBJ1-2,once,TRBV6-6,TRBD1,TGTGCCAGCAACCCCCCGGGACAGTTCTATGGCTACACCTTC,CASNPPGQFYGYTF
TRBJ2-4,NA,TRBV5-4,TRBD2,TGTGCCAGCAGGTCAGGACTAGCGTCAGACATTCAGTACTTC,CASRSGLASDIQYF
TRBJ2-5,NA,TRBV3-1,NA,TGTGCCAGCAGCCAAGCGGAGACCCAGTACTTC,CASSQAETQYF
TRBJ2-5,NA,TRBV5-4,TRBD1,TGTGCCAGCACCCGGGACAGCCAAGACGAGACCCAGTACTTC,CASTRDSQDETQYF
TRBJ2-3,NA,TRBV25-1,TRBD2,TGTGCCAGCAGCTACCCGGCGGGGGGGATCGCAGATACGCAGTATTTT,CASSYPAGGIADTQYF
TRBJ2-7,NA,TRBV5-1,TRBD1,TGCGCCAGCAGCTTGGAAAGGGGGCTAGGCTACGAGCAGTACTTC,CASSLERGLGYEQYF
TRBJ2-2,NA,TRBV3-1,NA,TGTGCCGGATCCCCTGGTGACACCGGGGAGCTGTTTTTT,CAGSPGDTGELFF
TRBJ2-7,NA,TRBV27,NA,TGTGCCAGCAGTTTCATGCCTCGCGCCGAGCAGTACTTC,CASSFMPRAEQYF
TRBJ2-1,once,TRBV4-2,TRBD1,TGTGCCAGCGTACAGGGGACGGTAAATAATGAGCAGTTCTTC,CASVQGTVNNEQFF
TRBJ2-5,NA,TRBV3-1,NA,TGTGCCAGCAGCCAAGGGGGGACACGAGAGACCCAGTACTTC,CASSQGGTRETQYF
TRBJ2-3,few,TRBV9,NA,TGTGCCAGCAGCGTAGTGGGGAGCACAGATACGCAGTATTTT,CASSVVGSTDTQYF